Included here is one T cell receptor (beta chain) sequence, with context. The data are from a study of blood T cell repertoires in COVID-19. Only in-frame clones appear in the TCRdb table, and some are missing; sequencing was by immunoSEQ multiplex PCR. This sample has 65,000 to 95,000 clones; roughly 84% occur once, and the top ten carry about a fifth. Germline assignment: CDR1 LNHDA and CDR2 SQIVND (reference sequence). V lost 10 bases and J lost 6, with 21 bases in between. The CDR3 sequence is 15 residues long. The sample was peripheral blood. The V gene is TRBV19, the J gene TRBJ2-2; the D gene is possibly TRBD1 (6 bases). The TCR originated in a woman aged 45-60 years with acute or convalescent COVID-19. In DNA form, the CDR3 reads TGTGCCACCGGAATCGGACAGAAGTGGCCCGGGGAGCTGTTTTTT. Translating gives CATGIGQKWPGELFF. The variable domain in full, with the rest retrieved from reference TRBV19 and TRBJ2-2, is DGGITQSPKYLFRKEGQNVTLSCEQNLNHDAMYWYRQDPGQGLRLIYYSQIVNDFQKGDIAEGYSVSREKKESFPLTVTSAQKNPTAFYLCATGIGQKWPGELFFGEGSRLTVL.